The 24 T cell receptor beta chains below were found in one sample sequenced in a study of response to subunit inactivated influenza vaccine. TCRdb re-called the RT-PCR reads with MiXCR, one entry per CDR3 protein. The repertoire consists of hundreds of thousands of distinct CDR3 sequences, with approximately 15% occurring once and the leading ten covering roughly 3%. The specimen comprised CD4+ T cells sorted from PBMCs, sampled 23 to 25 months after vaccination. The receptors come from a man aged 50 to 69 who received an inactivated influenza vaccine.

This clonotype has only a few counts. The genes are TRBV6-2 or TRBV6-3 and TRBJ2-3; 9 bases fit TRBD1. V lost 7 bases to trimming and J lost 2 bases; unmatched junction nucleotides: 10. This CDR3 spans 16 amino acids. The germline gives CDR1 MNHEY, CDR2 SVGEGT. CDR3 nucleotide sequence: TGTGCCAGCACCCGAGCCGGGACAGGGCTCACAGATACGCAGTATTTT. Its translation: CASTRAGTGLTDTQYF.

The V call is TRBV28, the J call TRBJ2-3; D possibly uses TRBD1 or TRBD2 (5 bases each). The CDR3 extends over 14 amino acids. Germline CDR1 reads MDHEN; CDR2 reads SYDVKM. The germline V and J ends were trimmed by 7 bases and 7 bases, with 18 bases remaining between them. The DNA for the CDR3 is TGTGCCAGCAACGGGGCGGACTTAGGCCATACGCAGTATTTT. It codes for CASNGADLGHTQYF.

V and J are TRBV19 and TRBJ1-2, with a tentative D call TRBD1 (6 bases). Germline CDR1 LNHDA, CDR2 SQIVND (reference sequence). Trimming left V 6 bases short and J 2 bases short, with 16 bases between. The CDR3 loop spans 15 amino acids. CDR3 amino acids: CASRPSGQLNYGYTF. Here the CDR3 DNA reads TGTGCCAGTAGACCGTCTGGACAGCTAAACTATGGCTACACCTTC.

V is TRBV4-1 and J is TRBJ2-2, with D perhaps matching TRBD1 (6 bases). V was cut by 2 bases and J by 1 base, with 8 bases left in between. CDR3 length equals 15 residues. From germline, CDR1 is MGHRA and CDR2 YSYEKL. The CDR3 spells CASSQRQVNTGELFF. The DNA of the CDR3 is TGCGCCAGCAGCCAAAGACAGGTGAACACCGGGGAGCTGTTTTTT.

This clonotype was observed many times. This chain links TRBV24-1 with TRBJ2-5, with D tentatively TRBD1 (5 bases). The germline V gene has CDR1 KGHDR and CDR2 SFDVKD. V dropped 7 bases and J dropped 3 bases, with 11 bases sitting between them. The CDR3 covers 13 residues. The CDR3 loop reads CATREGAKETQYF. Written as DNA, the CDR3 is TGTGCCACCAGAGAAGGGGCGAAAGAGACCCAGTACTTC.

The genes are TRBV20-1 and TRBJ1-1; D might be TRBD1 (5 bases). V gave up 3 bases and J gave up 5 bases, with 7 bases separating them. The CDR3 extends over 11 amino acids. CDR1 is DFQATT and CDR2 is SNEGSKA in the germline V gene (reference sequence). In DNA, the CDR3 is TGCAGTGCTAGTCCAGGGACTGAAGCTTTCTTT. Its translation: CSASPGTEAFF.

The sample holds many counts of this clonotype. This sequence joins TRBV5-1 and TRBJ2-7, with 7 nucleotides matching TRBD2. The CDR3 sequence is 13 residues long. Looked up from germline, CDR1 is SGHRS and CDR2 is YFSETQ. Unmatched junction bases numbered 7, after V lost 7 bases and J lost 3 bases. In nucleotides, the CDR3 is TGCGCCAGCGGCGGGAGCGAAGGCTACGAGCAGTACTTC. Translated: CASGGSEGYEQYF.

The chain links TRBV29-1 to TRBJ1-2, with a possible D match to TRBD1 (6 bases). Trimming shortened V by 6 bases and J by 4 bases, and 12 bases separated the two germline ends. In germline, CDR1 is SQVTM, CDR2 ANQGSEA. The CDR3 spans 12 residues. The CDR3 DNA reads TGCAGCGTAACTAGGGGGGCCTATGGCTACACCTTC. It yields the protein CSVTRGAYGYTF.

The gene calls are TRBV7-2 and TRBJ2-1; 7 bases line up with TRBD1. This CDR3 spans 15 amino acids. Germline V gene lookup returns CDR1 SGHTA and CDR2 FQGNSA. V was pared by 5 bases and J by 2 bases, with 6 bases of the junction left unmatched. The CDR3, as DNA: TGTGCCAGCAGCAAGACAGGGTTAGCCTACAATGAGCAGTTCTTC. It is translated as CASSKTGLAYNEQFF.

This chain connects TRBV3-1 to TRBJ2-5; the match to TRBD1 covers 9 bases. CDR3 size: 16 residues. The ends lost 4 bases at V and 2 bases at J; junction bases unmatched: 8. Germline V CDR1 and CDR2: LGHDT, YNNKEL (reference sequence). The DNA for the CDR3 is TGTGCCAGCAGCCTCCTCGGGACAGGGCGTCAAGAGACCCAGTACTTC. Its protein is CASSLLGTGRQETQYF.

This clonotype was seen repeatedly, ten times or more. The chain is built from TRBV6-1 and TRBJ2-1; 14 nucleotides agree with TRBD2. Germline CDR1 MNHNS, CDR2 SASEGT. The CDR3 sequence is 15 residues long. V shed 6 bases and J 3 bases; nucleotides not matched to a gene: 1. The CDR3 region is CASSGTSGSYNEQFF. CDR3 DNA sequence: TGTGCCAGCAGCGGGACTAGCGGGAGCTACAATGAGCAGTTCTTC.

For the CDR3, the DNA is TGTGCCATCAGTGGAGCCTCCGGGACTAGCTCCGTCAAGCGCTACGAGCAGTACTTC. It encodes CAISGASGTSSVKRYEQYF. The V gene is TRBV10-3, the J gene TRBJ2-7; 9 bases align to TRBD2. V lost 4 bases and J lost 3; bases outside the gene matches: 19. Germline V gives CDR1 ENHRY, CDR2 SYGVKD. CDR3 size: 19 residues.

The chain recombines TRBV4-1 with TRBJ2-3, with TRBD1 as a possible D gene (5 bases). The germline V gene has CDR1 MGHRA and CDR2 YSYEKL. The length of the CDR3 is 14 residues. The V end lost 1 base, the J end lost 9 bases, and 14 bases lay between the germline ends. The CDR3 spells CASSQGLGQGTQYF. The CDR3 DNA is TGCGCCAGCAGCCAAGGGCTAGGGCAGGGCACGCAGTATTTT.

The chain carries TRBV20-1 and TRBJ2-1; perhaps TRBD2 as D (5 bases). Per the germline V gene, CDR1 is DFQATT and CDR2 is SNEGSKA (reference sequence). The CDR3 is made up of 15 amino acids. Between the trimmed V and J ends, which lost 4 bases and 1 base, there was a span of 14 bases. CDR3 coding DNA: TGCAGTGCTACGTCTAGCTGGCAGTCCTACAATGAGCAGTTCTTC. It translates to CSATSSWQSYNEQFF.

This CDR3 reads CASSRRTAGTEAFF. The CDR3 DNA sequence: TGTGCCAGCAGCCGGAGGACAGCGGGGACTGAAGCTTTCTTT. The chain recombines TRBV16 with TRBJ1-1; a possible D gene is TRBD1 (6 bases). The V end was cut by 4 bases, the J end by 5 bases, with 14 bases between. CDR3 length: 14 amino acids. The germline gives CDR1 KGHSY, CDR2 FQNENV.

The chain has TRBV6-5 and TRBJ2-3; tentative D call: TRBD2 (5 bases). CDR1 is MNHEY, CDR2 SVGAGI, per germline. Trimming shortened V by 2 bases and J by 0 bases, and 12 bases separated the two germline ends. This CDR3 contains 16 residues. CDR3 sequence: CASSYGNSASTDTQYF. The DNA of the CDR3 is TGTGCCAGCAGTTACGGTAATAGCGCGAGCACAGATACGCAGTATTTT.

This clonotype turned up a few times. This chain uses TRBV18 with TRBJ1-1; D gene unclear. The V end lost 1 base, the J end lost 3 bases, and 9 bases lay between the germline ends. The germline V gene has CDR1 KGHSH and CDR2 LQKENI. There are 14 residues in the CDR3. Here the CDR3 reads CASSPRVAHTEAFF. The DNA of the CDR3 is TGTGCCAGCTCACCACGGGTGGCGCACACTGAAGCTTTCTTT.

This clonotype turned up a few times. CDR3 in DNA: TGTGCCAGCCGACAGGGGGAAGTGTCACCCCTCCACTTT. It yields the protein CASRQGEVSPLHF. The chain is built from TRBV25-1 and TRBJ1-6, with 9 positions matching TRBD1. After removal of 8 bases from V and 10 bases from J, the junction contained 6 bases not matched to a gene. The V gene's germline CDR1 is MGHDK and CDR2 SYGVNS. There are 13 residues in the CDR3. Looking up the rest from reference TRBV25-1 and TRBJ1-6 gives the full variable domain: EADIYQTPRYLVIGTGKKITLECSQTMGHDKMYWYQQDPGMELHLIHYSYGVNSTEKGDLSSESTVSRIRTEHFPLTLESARPSHTSQYLCASRQGEVSPLHFGNGTRLTVT.

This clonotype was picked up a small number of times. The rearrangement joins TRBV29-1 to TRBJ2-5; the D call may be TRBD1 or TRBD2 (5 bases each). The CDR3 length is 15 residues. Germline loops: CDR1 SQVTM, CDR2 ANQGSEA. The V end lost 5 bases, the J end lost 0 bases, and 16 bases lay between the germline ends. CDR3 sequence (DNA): TGCAGCGTTTACTCATTCGGGACGGACCAAGAGACCCAGTACTTC. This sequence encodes CSVYSFGTDQETQYF.

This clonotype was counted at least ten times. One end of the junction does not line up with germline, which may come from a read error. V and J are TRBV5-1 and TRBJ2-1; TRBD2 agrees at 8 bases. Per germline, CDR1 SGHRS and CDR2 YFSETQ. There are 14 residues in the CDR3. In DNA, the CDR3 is TGCGCCAGCAGCCCCGGCCAAAAGCGGGGGCCCGTTCTCTTC. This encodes CASSPGQKRGPVLF.

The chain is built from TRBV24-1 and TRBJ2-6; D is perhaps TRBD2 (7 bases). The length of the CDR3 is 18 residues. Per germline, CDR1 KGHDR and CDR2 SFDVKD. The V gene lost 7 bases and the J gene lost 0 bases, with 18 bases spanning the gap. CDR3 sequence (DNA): TGTGCCACCAGCGAATCCGGGGGGCACACCTCTGGGGCCAACGTCCTGACTTTC. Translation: CATSESGGHTSGANVLTF.

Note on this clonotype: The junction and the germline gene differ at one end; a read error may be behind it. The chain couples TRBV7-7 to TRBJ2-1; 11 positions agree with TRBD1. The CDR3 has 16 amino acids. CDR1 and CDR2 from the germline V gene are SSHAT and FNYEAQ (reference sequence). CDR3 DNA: TGTGCTAGCAGCTTAGGGGCCGGGACAGGGGGCAATGAGCAGTTCTTC. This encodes CASSLGAGTGGNEQFF.

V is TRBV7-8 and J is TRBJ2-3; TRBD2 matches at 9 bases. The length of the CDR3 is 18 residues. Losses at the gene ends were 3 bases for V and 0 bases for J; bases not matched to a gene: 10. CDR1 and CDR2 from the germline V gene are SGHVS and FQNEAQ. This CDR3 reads CASSFLGLASASTDTQYF. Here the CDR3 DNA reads TGTGCCAGCAGCTTTTTGGGACTAGCAAGTGCTAGCACAGATACGCAGTATTTT.

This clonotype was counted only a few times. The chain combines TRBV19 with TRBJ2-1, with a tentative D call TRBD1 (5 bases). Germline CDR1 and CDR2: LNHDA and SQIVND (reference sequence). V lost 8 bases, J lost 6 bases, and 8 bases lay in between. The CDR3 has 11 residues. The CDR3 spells CASGAFNEQFF. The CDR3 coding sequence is TGTGCCAGTGGGGCTTTCAATGAGCAGTTCTTC.